A selection of T cell receptor beta chains follows, all from one sample in a study of human T cells and chemical hapten exposure. One entry per CDR3 protein, called by TCRdb with MiXCR from the RACE reads. This sample has tens of thousands of distinct CDR3 sequences, with approximately 12% found just once. The material sequenced was whole blood, taken in connection with sensitization to the hapten diphenylcyclopropenone (DPC). These receptors all stem from a woman between 50 and 59 years old with alopecia areata. Some clones in this sample may be carry-over from other donors' samples. CDR3s include the opening cysteine and the closing phenylalanine or tryptophan. Fields, in order: D gene, J gene, V gene, CDR3 protein. The D gene is left open where the match is weak.

d_gene: TRBD2; j_gene: TRBJ2-3; v_gene: TRBV29-1; CDR3aa: CSVGLLAGVSDTQYF
d_gene: -; j_gene: TRBJ2-7; v_gene: TRBV27; CDR3aa: CASSLQHSYEQYF
d_gene: -; j_gene: TRBJ1-4; v_gene: TRBV18; CDR3aa: CASSPTGGINEKLFF
d_gene: TRBD1; j_gene: TRBJ2-6; v_gene: TRBV9; CDR3aa: CASSAWTGSGANVLTF
d_gene: TRBD1; j_gene: TRBJ1-2; v_gene: TRBV20-1; CDR3aa: CSAGTTGQGTF
d_gene: -; j_gene: TRBJ1-1; v_gene: TRBV20-1; CDR3aa: CSAKSIVQGTEAFF
d_gene: TRBD1; j_gene: TRBJ1-1; v_gene: TRBV5-8; CDR3aa: CASSLWMTGNNTEAFF
d_gene: -; j_gene: TRBJ2-1; v_gene: TRBV7-9; CDR3aa: CASSFVPGLSYNEQFF
d_gene: TRBD1; j_gene: TRBJ1-6; v_gene: TRBV9; CDR3aa: CASSPQSGGTNSPLHF
d_gene: -; j_gene: TRBJ2-1; v_gene: TRBV7-9; CDR3aa: CASSPTSNEQFF
d_gene: -; j_gene: TRBJ1-6; v_gene: TRBV20-1; CDR3aa: CSARTGPGPNSPLHF
d_gene: -; j_gene: TRBJ2-7; v_gene: TRBV25-1; CDR3aa: CASSDWSGGRGGEQYF
d_gene: -; j_gene: TRBJ1-3; v_gene: TRBV4-2; CDR3aa: CASSQPGSGNTIYF
d_gene: -; j_gene: TRBJ2-5; v_gene: TRBV7-9; CDR3aa: CASSLEQRETQYF
d_gene: -; j_gene: TRBJ1-1; v_gene: TRBV11-2; CDR3aa: CASSPEVGLQAFF
d_gene: -; j_gene: TRBJ1-2; v_gene: TRBV5-1; CDR3aa: CASGWGSYGYTF
d_gene: -; j_gene: TRBJ2-5; v_gene: TRBV6-2/TRBV6-3; CDR3aa: CASSRQVYETQYF
d_gene: -; j_gene: TRBJ2-2; v_gene: TRBV2; CDR3aa: CASSDGRTGELFF
d_gene: TRBD1; j_gene: TRBJ1-5; v_gene: TRBV3-1; CDR3aa: CASSPTTGVGNQPQHF
d_gene: TRBD2; j_gene: TRBJ2-1; v_gene: TRBV7-3; CDR3aa: CASSLSRLAGGYNEQFF
d_gene: -; j_gene: TRBJ2-1; v_gene: TRBV7-2; CDR3aa: CASSYSSTGEQFF
d_gene: -; j_gene: TRBJ2-2; v_gene: TRBV5-1; CDR3aa: CASSPTWTRANTGELFF
d_gene: -; j_gene: TRBJ2-6; v_gene: TRBV5-1; CDR3aa: CASRSSGANVLTF
d_gene: TRBD2; j_gene: TRBJ2-1; v_gene: TRBV7-9; CDR3aa: CASSLIFELADNEQFF
d_gene: -; j_gene: TRBJ2-7; v_gene: TRBV20-1; CDR3aa: CSADSGTSLPGEQYF
d_gene: TRBD2; j_gene: TRBJ2-1; v_gene: TRBV7-9; CDR3aa: CASRVGLAGVYEQFF
d_gene: TRBD1; j_gene: TRBJ1-4; v_gene: TRBV6-1; CDR3aa: CASGRQGKNEKLFF
d_gene: TRBD2; j_gene: TRBJ2-7; v_gene: TRBV7-2; CDR3aa: CASSLALSGKAYEQYF
d_gene: -; j_gene: TRBJ1-1; v_gene: TRBV7-8; CDR3aa: CASSPTDSLPNTEAFF
d_gene: TRBD1; j_gene: TRBJ1-4; v_gene: TRBV25-1; CDR3aa: CASRQGNEKLFF
d_gene: TRBD1; j_gene: TRBJ1-2; v_gene: TRBV28; CDR3aa: CASSPDRDGYTF
d_gene: -; j_gene: TRBJ2-7; v_gene: TRBV9; CDR3aa: CASSVVGGSSEQYF
d_gene: -; j_gene: TRBJ2-7; v_gene: TRBV5-1; CDR3aa: CASRAHYEQYF
d_gene: -; j_gene: TRBJ2-2; v_gene: TRBV7-3; CDR3aa: CASSRDTIAGELFF
d_gene: -; j_gene: TRBJ1-5; v_gene: TRBV28; CDR3aa: CASSPYRELSNQPQHF
d_gene: -; j_gene: TRBJ1-5; v_gene: TRBV20-1; CDR3aa: CSAMGVNQPQHF
d_gene: -; j_gene: TRBJ1-4; v_gene: TRBV7-2; CDR3aa: CASSQTGLPNEKLFF
d_gene: -; j_gene: TRBJ2-5; v_gene: TRBV10-3; CDR3aa: CAISDWLAETQYF
d_gene: TRBD1; j_gene: TRBJ2-4; v_gene: TRBV27; CDR3aa: CASSQSTGGFVKNIQYF
d_gene: -; j_gene: TRBJ1-1; v_gene: TRBV6-5; CDR3aa: CASSYGPSTEAFF
d_gene: -; j_gene: TRBJ2-3; v_gene: TRBV6-5; CDR3aa: CASRLLTGDTQYF
d_gene: TRBD2; j_gene: TRBJ2-3; v_gene: TRBV12-3/TRBV12-4; CDR3aa: CASSFLAGGRTDTQYF
d_gene: -; j_gene: TRBJ2-1; v_gene: TRBV29-1; CDR3aa: CSVEAQSSYNEQFF
d_gene: -; j_gene: TRBJ2-7; v_gene: TRBV7-9; CDR3aa: CASSPGHLFYEQYF
d_gene: TRBD2; j_gene: TRBJ2-1; v_gene: TRBV11-2; CDR3aa: CASSRGLAGNSYNEQFF
d_gene: -; j_gene: TRBJ1-2; v_gene: TRBV4-3; CDR3aa: CASSQEVTKTYGYTF
d_gene: -; j_gene: TRBJ1-2; v_gene: TRBV9; CDR3aa: CASSAALGSPSGYGYTF